The 8 T cell receptor beta chains below all came from one sample that was sequenced in a study of T cells after yellow fever vaccination. TCRdb called the 5' RACE reads again in MiXCR, with one record for every CDR3 protein. The data hold about 350,000 distinct CDR3 sequences, with under 14% observed a single time. Here the sequenced sample was PBMCs, taken on the day of the first yellow fever vaccination. The receptors stem from a man in his late teens or twenties who received the YFV17D yellow fever vaccine.

This clonotype was counted a few times. The V and J genes are TRBV5-1 and TRBJ2-6; no clear D. Germline V gene lookup returns CDR1 SGHRS and CDR2 YFSETQ. Trimming took 4 bases from V and 0 from J, leaving 5 bases between them. The CDR3 covers 14 residues. CDR3: CASSQISGANVLTF. CDR3 coding DNA: TGCGCCAGCAGCCAAATCTCTGGGGCCAACGTCCTGACTTTC. The full variable domain, with the rest looked up from reference TRBV5-1 and TRBJ2-6, is KAGVTQTPRYLIKTRGQQVTLSCSPISGHRSVSWYQQTPGQGLQFLFEYFSETQRNKGNFPGRFSGRQFSNSRSEMNVSTLELGDSALYLCASSQISGANVLTFGAGSRLTVL.

This clonotype showed up just a few times. V and J are TRBV10-2 and TRBJ2-1; a weak D match, TRBD2 (6 bases). The CDR3 sequence is 15 residues long. With 10 bases removed from V and 9 bases from J, the gap between germline ends came to 25 bases. Germline V gene sequence: CDR1 WSHSY, CDR2 SAAADI. This CDR3 reads CAIRRTGGASPEQFF. DNA of the CDR3: TGCGCCATCCGGCGGACCGGGGGTGCCTCTCCTGAGCAGTTCTTC.

The genes are TRBV28 and TRBJ1-6, with D tentatively TRBD1 (6 bases). V was cut by 4 bases and J by 7 bases, with 17 bases left in between. CDR1 and CDR2 (germline): MDHEN, SYDVKM. The CDR3 loop spans 16 amino acids. CDR3 residues: CASSSYRDGQNSPLHF. The CDR3, as DNA: TGTGCCAGCAGTTCCTACCGGGACGGACAGAATTCACCCCTCCACTTT. The full variable domain, completed using reference TRBV28 and TRBJ1-6, is DVKVTQSSRYLVKRTGEKVFLECVQDMDHENMFWYRQDPGLGLRLIYFSYDVKMKEKGDIPEGYSVSREKKERFSLILESASTNQTSMYLCASSSYRDGQNSPLHFGNGTRLTVT.

This chain connects TRBV11-2 to TRBJ2-3, with 8 bases matching TRBD2. The germline CDR1 and CDR2 sequences are SGHAT and FQNNGV. Unmatched junction bases numbered 9, after V lost 3 bases and J lost 1 base. The CDR3 consists of 17 residues. CDR3: CASSFRGGGAGTDTQYF. The CDR3 DNA follows: TGTGCCAGCAGCTTTCGGGGGGGGGGTGCGGGCACAGATACGCAGTATTTT.

This sequence joins TRBV7-9 and TRBJ2-2; D unresolved. Germline V lookup: CDR1 SEHNR, CDR2 FQNEAQ (reference sequence). The CDR3 is 13 residues long. With 5 bases removed from V and 4 bases from J, the gap between germline ends came to 8 bases. The CDR3 loop is CASSPQVTGELFF. The CDR3 nucleotides read TGTGCCAGCAGCCCACAAGTCACCGGGGAGCTGTTTTTT.

The chain combines TRBV7-3 with TRBJ2-3; D unclear. Between the trimmed V and J ends, which lost 5 bases and 5 bases, there was a span of 14 bases. CDR1 is SGHTA and CDR2 is FQGTGA in the germline V gene. The CDR3 loop spans 14 amino acids. Written as DNA, the CDR3 is TGTGCCAGCAGCGAAGAGCCAGCTGGAGATACGCAGTATTTT. It codes for CASSEEPAGDTQYF.

J is TRBJ2-3 and V is TRBV12-3 or TRBV12-4; 10 nucleotides agree with TRBD2. This CDR3 is built from 12 residues. With 5 bases clipped from V and 11 bases from J, the junction kept 4 bases outside the gene matches. The CDR3: CASSPRLAGQYF. In DNA form, the CDR3 reads TGTGCCAGCAGTCCCCGACTAGCGGGGCAGTATTTT.

The table lists this clonotype with many counts. V and J are TRBV20-1 and TRBJ2-3; 11 bases are shared with TRBD2. The CDR3 loop spans 14 amino acids. V dropped 6 bases and J dropped 3; count of bases not matched to a gene: 5. CDR1 and CDR2 (germline): DFQATT, SNEGSKA (reference sequence). In DNA form, the CDR3 reads TGCAGTGCCGTAACTAGCGGGGGTACAGATACGCAGTATTTT. It encodes CSAVTSGGTDTQYF.